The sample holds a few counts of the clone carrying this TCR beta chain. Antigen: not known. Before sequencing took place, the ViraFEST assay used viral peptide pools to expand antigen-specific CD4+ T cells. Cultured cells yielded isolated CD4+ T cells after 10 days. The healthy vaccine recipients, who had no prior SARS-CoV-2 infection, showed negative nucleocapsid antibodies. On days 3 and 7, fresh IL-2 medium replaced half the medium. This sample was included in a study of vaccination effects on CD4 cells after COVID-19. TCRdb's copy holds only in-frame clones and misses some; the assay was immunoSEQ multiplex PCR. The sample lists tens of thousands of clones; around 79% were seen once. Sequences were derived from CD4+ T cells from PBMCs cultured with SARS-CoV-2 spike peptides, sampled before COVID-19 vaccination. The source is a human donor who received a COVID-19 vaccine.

CDR3 DNA sequence: TGTGCCAGCAGCTTAGTGGCAGATTATAATTCACCCCTCCACTTT. Its protein product is CASSLVADYNSPLHF. The chain links TRBV7-2 to TRBJ1-6; D uncertain. Germline V gene lookup returns CDR1 SGHTA and CDR2 FQGNSA. The ends were cut back, 1 base at V and 4 bases at J, with 8 bases in the middle. The CDR3 runs to 15 residues.